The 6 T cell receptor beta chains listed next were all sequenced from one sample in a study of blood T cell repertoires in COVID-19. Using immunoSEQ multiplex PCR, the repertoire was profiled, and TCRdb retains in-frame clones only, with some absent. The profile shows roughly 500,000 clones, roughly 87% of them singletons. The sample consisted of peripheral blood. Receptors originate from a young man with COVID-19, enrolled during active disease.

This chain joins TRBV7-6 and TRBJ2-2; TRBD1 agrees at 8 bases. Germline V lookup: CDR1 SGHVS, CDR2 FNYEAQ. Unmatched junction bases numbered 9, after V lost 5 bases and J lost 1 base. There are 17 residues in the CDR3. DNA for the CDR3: TGTGCCAGCAGCCTGGTGTCCGGGACAGGGAACACCGGGGAGCTGTTTTTT. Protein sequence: CASSLVSGTGNTGELFF.

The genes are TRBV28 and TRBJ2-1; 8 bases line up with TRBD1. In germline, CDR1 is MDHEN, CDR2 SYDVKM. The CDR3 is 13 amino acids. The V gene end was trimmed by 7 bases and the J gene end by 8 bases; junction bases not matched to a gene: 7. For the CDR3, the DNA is TGTGCCAGCATCCCAGGGGGCTCGGATGAGCAGTTCTTC. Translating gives CASIPGGSDEQFF.

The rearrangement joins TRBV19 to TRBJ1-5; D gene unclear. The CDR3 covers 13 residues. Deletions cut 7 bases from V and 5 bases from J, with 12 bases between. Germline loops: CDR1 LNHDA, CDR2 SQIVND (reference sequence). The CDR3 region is CASNPYLDQPQHF. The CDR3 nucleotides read TGTGCCAGTAACCCCTACTTGGATCAGCCCCAGCATTTT.

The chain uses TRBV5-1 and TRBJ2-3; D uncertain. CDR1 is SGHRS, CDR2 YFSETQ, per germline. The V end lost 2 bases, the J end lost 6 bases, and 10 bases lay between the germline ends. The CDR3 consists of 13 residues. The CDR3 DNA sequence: TGCGCCAGCAGCTTCGATGTCCGGGATACGCAGTATTTT. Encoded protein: CASSFDVRDTQYF.

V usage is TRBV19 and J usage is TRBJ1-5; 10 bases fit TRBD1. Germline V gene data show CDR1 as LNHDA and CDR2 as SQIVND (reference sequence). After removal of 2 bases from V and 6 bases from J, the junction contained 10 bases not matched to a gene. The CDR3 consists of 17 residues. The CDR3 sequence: CASSISLGTGVVQPQHF. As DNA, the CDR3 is TGTGCCAGTAGTATATCTTTGGGGACAGGGGTTGTTCAGCCCCAGCATTTT.

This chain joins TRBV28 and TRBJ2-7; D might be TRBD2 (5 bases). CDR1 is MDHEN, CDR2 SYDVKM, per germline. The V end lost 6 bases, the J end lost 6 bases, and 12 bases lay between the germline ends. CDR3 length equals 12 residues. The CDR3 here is CASREVTGEQYF. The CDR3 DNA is TGTGCCAGCAGGGAGGTCACGGGCGAGCAGTACTTC.